The T cell receptor (beta chain) under discussion was sequenced for a study of control samples from healthy donors and cancer patients. Germline V gene data show CDR1 as SGHAT and CDR2 as FQNNGV. The CDR3 has 14 residues. Trimming pared 1 base from V and 8 bases from J, leaving 14 bases between. Method: immunoSEQ multiplex PCR; TCRdb's copy keeps in-frame clones and lacks some. The repertoire holds roughly 80,000 clones, with more than 70% as singletons. The origin of this receptor is a woman aged 50 to 65 in good health. J is TRBJ1-2 and V is TRBV11-2, with D maybe TRBD1 (5 bases). The sample taken for sequencing was blood. DNA of the CDR3: TGTGCCAGCAGCTTAGGGGCAGGGACCGGCGGCTACACCTTC. Translation: CASSLGAGTGGYTF. Full variable domain (rest looked up from reference TRBV11-2 and TRBJ1-2): EAGVAQSPRYKIIEKRQSVAFWCNPISGHATLYWYQQILGQGPKLLIQFQNNGVVDDSQLPKDRFSAERLKGVDSTLKIQPAKLEDSAVYLCASSLGAGTGGYTFGSGTRLTVV.